The 25 T cell receptor beta chains below come from one sample, sequenced in a study of T-cell memory formation after mild COVID-19. From the 5' RACE reads, TCRdb called clonotypes with MiXCR, one entry per CDR3 protein. The repertoire consists of a few hundred thousand distinct CDR3 sequences, with 16% occurring once and the leading ten covering around a fifth. Sequences were obtained from PBMCs or a T cell subset sorted from them (not recorded which). These receptors were collected from a man aged 18 to 29 who had mild COVID-19 (a few samples of this study predate the infection). Cell type and time point are not known.

This clonotype was detected a few times. The rearrangement joins TRBV11-2 to TRBJ2-1, with D possibly called TRBD1 or TRBD2 (5 bases each). Germline V CDR1 and CDR2: SGHAT, FQNNGV. The CDR3 covers 16 residues. The V end lost 5 bases, the J end lost 4 bases, and 18 bases lay between the germline ends. The CDR3 reads CASSPWMGVSYNEQFF. The DNA of the CDR3 is TGTGCCAGCAGCCCGTGGATGGGGGTTAGTTACAATGAGCAGTTCTTC.

The chain links TRBV20-1 to TRBJ1-5, with D unresolved. The CDR3 totals 14 residues. Trimming took off 4 bases at V and 4 bases at J, with 14 bases between the two ends. Germline V lookup: CDR1 DFQATT, CDR2 SNEGSKA (reference sequence). The CDR3 loop is CSAKVSGTNQPQHF. CDR3 in DNA: TGCAGTGCTAAGGTTTCAGGAACTAATCAGCCCCAGCATTTT.

The genes are TRBV6-5 and TRBJ2-2, with 7 bases that match TRBD2. This CDR3 has 13 amino acids. V gave up 4 bases and J gave up 7 bases; unmatched junction bases: 3. Germline loops: CDR1 MNHEY, CDR2 SVGAGI. CDR3 sequence (DNA): TGTGCCAGCAGTTGGGGGGGGTTCGGGGAGCTGTTTTTT. This translates into CASSWGGFGELFF.

The gene calls are TRBV7-9 and TRBJ2-3; TRBD2 matches at 8 bases. The CDR3 contains 13 residues. Germline assignment: CDR1 SEHNR and CDR2 FQNEAQ (reference sequence). J was trimmed by 5 bases and V by 5 bases; bases with no gene match: 3. The CDR3 region is CASSILAGDTQYF. Written as DNA, the CDR3 is TGTGCCAGCAGCATTCTAGCGGGAGATACGCAGTATTTT. Full variable domain (remainder filled in from reference TRBV7-9 and TRBJ2-3): DTGVSQNPRHKITKRGQNVTFRCDPISEHNRLYWYRQTLGQGPEFLTYFQNEAQLEKSRLLSDRFSAERPKGSFSTLEIQRTEQGDSAMYLCASSILAGDTQYFGPGTRLTVL.

This clonotype was recorded a few times. The chain is built from TRBV12-3 or TRBV12-4 and TRBJ1-5; TRBD1 agrees at 12 bases. CDR3 length equals 14 residues. The junction had 12 bases not matched to a gene; V was cut back by 6 bases and J by 15 bases. CDR3 residues: CASRDGTGGEPLHF. CDR3 coding DNA: TGTGCCAGCAGGGACGGGACAGGGGGCGAGCCTCTGCATTTT.

This clonotype was seen repeatedly, ten times or more. The V gene is TRBV7-6, the J gene TRBJ1-1, with 7 bases lining up with TRBD1. Germline-derived CDR1 and CDR2 are SGHVS and FNYEAQ. The length of the CDR3 is 13 residues. V was clipped by 5 bases and J by 6 bases; unmatched bases: 6. The CDR3 DNA is TGTGCCAGCAGCGCCAACCAGGGGGCTGAAGCTTTCTTT. It yields the protein CASSANQGAEAFF.

This clonotype was seen a few times. The chain links TRBV5-4 to TRBJ2-2, with TRBD2 as a possible D gene (6 bases). Trimming shortened V by 3 bases and J by 4 bases, and 10 bases separated the two germline ends. The germline V gene has CDR1 SGHNT and CDR2 YYREEE (reference sequence). This CDR3 region has 14 residues. The CDR3 DNA reads as TGTGCCAGCAGCTGGGGCGGGGCCACCGGGGAGCTGTTTTTT. Its translation is CASSWGGATGELFF. The full variable domain, its missing parts supplied by reference TRBV5-4 and TRBJ2-2, is ETGVTQSPTHLIKTRGQQVTLRCSSQSGHNTVSWYQQALGQGPQFIFQYYREEENGRGNFPPRFSGLQFPNYSSELNVNALELDDSALYLCASSWGGATGELFFGEGSRLTVL.

This clonotype appeared once. The genes are TRBV19 and TRBJ2-7; 7 bases match TRBD2. The CDR3 extends over 14 amino acids. CDR1 is LNHDA and CDR2 is SQIVND in the germline V gene (reference sequence). J gave up 5 bases and V 3 bases, and 7 bases lay outside the gene matches. This chain's CDR3 is CASSMGGFGNEQYF. CDR3 in DNA: TGTGCCAGTAGTATGGGGGGGTTCGGCAACGAGCAGTACTTC.

This clonotype was detected a few times. This CDR3 reads CASSVAGITDTQYF. The CDR3, as DNA: TGTGCCAGCAGCGTAGCGGGGATCACAGATACGCAGTATTTT. The rearrangement joins TRBV9 to TRBJ2-3, with a tentative D call TRBD2 (5 bases). V was pared by 0 bases and J by 2 bases, with 7 bases between. This CDR3 is 14 amino acids long. Germline V gene data show CDR1 as SGDLS and CDR2 as YYNGEE. Drawing the rest from reference TRBV9 and TRBJ2-3, the complete variable domain is DSGVTQTPKHLITATGQRVTLRCSPRSGDLSVYWYQQSLDQGLQFLIQYYNGEERAKGNILERFSAQQFPDLHSELNLSSLELGDSALYFCASSVAGITDTQYFGPGTRLTVL.

This clonotype was seen more than once but under ten times. Here the CDR3 reads CASSRIYTEAFF. The DNA for the CDR3 is TGTGCCAGCAGCCGTATTTACACTGAAGCTTTCTTT. The chain is built from TRBV6-2 or TRBV6-3 and TRBJ1-1; D not resolved. CDR3 length: 12 residues. The germline CDR1 and CDR2 sequences are MNHEY and SVGEGT. V gave up 6 bases and J gave up 3 bases, with 8 bases separating them.

J is TRBJ1-6 and V is TRBV13; 12 nucleotides align to TRBD1. Germline values: CDR1 PRHDT, CDR2 FYEKMQ (reference sequence). The length of the CDR3 is 16 residues. Germline trimming cut 4 bases from V and 7 bases from J; bases unmatched to any gene: 5. The CDR3 nucleotides read TGTGCCAGCAGCTGGGGGACAGGGGGCTGGAATTCACCCCTCCACTTT. Translation: CASSWGTGGWNSPLHF.

This clonotype was counted between two and nine times. The CDR3 loop is CASTMTSGGDANTGELFF. CDR3 in DNA: TGTGCCAGCACTATGACTAGCGGGGGGGACGCGAACACCGGGGAGCTGTTTTTT. V and J are TRBV6-4 and TRBJ2-2; 14 bases align to TRBD2. The CDR3 spans 18 residues. The germline V gene encodes CDR1 MRHNA and CDR2 SNTAGT. V was clipped by 7 bases and J by 0 bases; unmatched bases: 7.

This chain uses TRBV12-3 or TRBV12-4 with TRBJ1-1; unclear D gene. Trimming stripped 2 bases from V and 5 bases from J, with 12 bases between. This CDR3 contains 14 residues. CDR3: CASSLSTQVTEAFF. DNA of the CDR3: TGTGCCAGCAGTTTATCAACTCAGGTAACTGAAGCTTTCTTT.

The sample holds a few counts of this clonotype. V gene TRBV21-1 combines with J gene TRBJ1-6. TRBV21-1 is flagged as a pseudogene. The CDR3 has 21 amino acids. CDR3 residues: CASSKCLPLPVWRACRSPLHF. CDR3 DNA sequence: TGTGCCAGCAGCAAATGTTTACCGCTTCCCGTTTGGAGGGCATGCCGGTCACCCCTCCACTTT.

This clonotype was observed a few times. The chain joins TRBV5-6 to TRBJ2-1, with a weak D call TRBD2 (6 bases). Per germline, CDR1 SGHDT and CDR2 YYEEEE. Deletions cut 4 bases from V and 2 bases from J, with 13 bases between. This CDR3 has 15 residues. CDR3 in DNA: TGTGCCAGCAGCCTAGAGGGAGGTCCCTACAATGAGCAGTTCTTC. Amino acids: CASSLEGGPYNEQFF.

This clonotype showed up just a few times. The chain combines TRBV10-1 with TRBJ1-4; D is unclear. Between the trimmed V and J ends, which lost 3 bases and 8 bases, there was a span of 10 bases. The V gene's germline CDR1 is WNHNN and CDR2 SYGVQD (reference sequence). The CDR3 totals 13 residues. The CDR3 DNA is TGCGCCAGCAGTGATCCCCAGGACGAAAAACTGTTTTTT. Protein: CASSDPQDEKLFF.

This clonotype has only a few counts. The J gene is TRBJ2-7, the V gene TRBV6-2 or TRBV6-3, with 7 nucleotides matching TRBD2. Germline V gene sequence: CDR1 MNHEY, CDR2 SVGEGT. The CDR3 consists of 12 residues. V dropped 5 bases and J dropped 4; count of bases not matched to a gene: 2. Here the CDR3 reads CASSRRGYEQYV. In DNA form, the CDR3 reads TGTGCCAGCAGTCGGCGGGGGTACGAGCAGTACGTC.

V usage is TRBV18 and J usage is TRBJ2-6, with 8 bases fitting TRBD1. Germline CDR1 KGHSH, CDR2 LQKENI. The CDR3 totals 17 residues. V shed 3 bases, J shed 11 bases, and the junction held 15 bases outside the gene matches. The CDR3 sequence: CASSPRTGTGILYVLTF. The CDR3 nucleotides read TGTGCCAGCTCACCCAGGACAGGGACTGGAATCCTCTACGTCCTGACTTTC. Supplemented by reference TRBV18 and TRBJ2-6, the full variable domain reads NAGVMQNPRHLVRRRGQEARLRCSPMKGHSHVYWYRQLPEEGLKFMVYLQKENIIDESGMPKERFSAEFPKEGPSILRIQQVVRGDSAAYFCASSPRTGTGILYVLTFGAGSRLTVL.

This chain connects TRBV5-1 to TRBJ1-2, with D perhaps TRBD1 (5 bases). The CDR3 is 14 residues long. V dropped 3 bases and J dropped 4 bases, with 13 bases sitting between them. Per germline, CDR1 SGHRS and CDR2 YFSETQ. CDR3 loop: CASSSGREIYGYTF. The CDR3 DNA is TGCGCCAGCAGCTCGGGACGGGAAATCTATGGCTACACCTTC. The full variable domain, rest sourced from reference TRBV5-1 and TRBJ1-2, is KAGVTQTPRYLIKTRGQQVTLSCSPISGHRSVSWYQQTPGQGLQFLFEYFSETQRNKGNFPGRFSGRQFSNSRSEMNVSTLELGDSALYLCASSSGREIYGYTFGSGTRLTVV.

The chain couples TRBV4-2 to TRBJ2-2; no reliable D call. Germline values: CDR1 LGHNA, CDR2 YNFKEQ. The CDR3 totals 11 residues. Trimming stripped 0 bases from V and 10 bases from J, with 3 bases between. In DNA, the CDR3 is TGTGCCAGCAGCCAAGATAAGGAGCTGTTTTTT. Translated, it gives CASSQDKELFF.

This sequence joins TRBV29-1 and TRBJ1-5; D remains ambiguous. The CDR3 consists of 13 residues. The V end was cut by 4 bases, the J end by 6 bases, with 13 bases between. Germline assignment: CDR1 SQVTM and CDR2 ANQGSEA. CDR3 DNA: TGCAGCGTTGGGGGAGGTGGAGGTCAGCCCCAGCATTTT. Translation gives CSVGGGGGQPQHF. Full variable domain (outside the CDR3, taken from reference TRBV29-1 and TRBJ1-5): SAVISQKPSRDICQRGTSLTIQCQVDSQVTMMFWYRQQPGQSLTLIATANQGSEATYESGFVIDKFPISRPNLTFSTLTVSNMSPEDSSIYLCSVGGGGGQPQHFGDGTRLSIL.

This rearrangement joins TRBV6-5 to TRBJ1-1; 7 nucleotides align to TRBD1. V was pared by 5 bases and J by 4 bases, with 16 bases of the junction left unmatched. Germline CDR1 is MNHEY and CDR2 is SVGAGI. The CDR3 is 17 amino acids. CDR3 in amino acids: CASSPNDARQGFTEAFF. CDR3 coding DNA: TGTGCCAGCAGTCCAAACGATGCAAGACAGGGATTCACTGAAGCTTTCTTT.

In its sample, this clonotype was seen many times. The V call is TRBV5-1, the J call TRBJ2-1; D perhaps matches TRBD1 (6 bases). This CDR3 is built from 13 residues. The ends were cut back, 4 bases at V and 7 bases at J, with 12 bases in the middle. Germline V gives CDR1 SGHRS, CDR2 YFSETQ. The CDR3 reads CASSTPQGNEQFF. The DNA of the CDR3 is TGCGCCAGCAGCACCCCTCAGGGGAATGAGCAGTTCTTC.

In its sample, this clonotype was seen a few times. This chain links TRBV5-4 with TRBJ2-6; D is undetermined. Trimming removed 1 base at V and 0 bases at J, with 14 bases between. The CDR3 consists of 18 residues. Per the germline V gene, CDR1 is SGHNT and CDR2 is YYREEE (reference sequence). The CDR3 is CASSLFARRLSGANVLTF. CDR3 nucleotides: TGTGCCAGCAGCTTGTTTGCCCGACGGCTCTCTGGGGCCAACGTCCTGACTTTC. The whole variable domain, filled in from reference TRBV5-4 and TRBJ2-6, reads ETGVTQSPTHLIKTRGQQVTLRCSSQSGHNTVSWYQQALGQGPQFIFQYYREEENGRGNFPPRFSGLQFPNYSSELNVNALELDDSALYLCASSLFARRLSGANVLTFGAGSRLTVL.

Only a few counts were recorded for this clonotype. The chain links TRBV27 to TRBJ2-7, with TRBD1 matching over 8 bases. J lost 7 bases, V lost 3 bases, and 5 bases had no gene match. Germline V gene data show CDR1 as MNHEY and CDR2 as SMNVEV (reference sequence). CDR3 length: 13 amino acids. The CDR3 here is CASSFGTGGEQYF. CDR3 DNA: TGTGCCAGCAGTTTCGGGACAGGTGGGGAGCAGTACTTC.